This is a list of T cell receptor beta chains from one sample in a study of blood T cells in healthy people across ages. TCRdb fed the 5' RACE reads into MiXCR, producing one record per CDR3 protein. The sample lists 500,000 to 700,000 distinct CDR3 sequences, approximately 30% occurring once. The specimen was blood. All receptors come from a woman older than 75 in good health. Both conserved end residues are part of each CDR3. The D gene is left open where the match is weak. Some rows mark clone size as missing; the rest say once, few, many or name a class of expanded clone.

J	V	size	D	CDR3	DNA
TRBJ1-4	TRBV7-2	few	.	CASSLVGPGSNEKLFF	TGTGCCAGCAGCTTAGTGGGGCCAGGGTCTAATGAAAAACTGTTTTTT
TRBJ1-2	TRBV7-2	.	.	CASSLGNYDYTF	TGTGCCAGCAGCTTAGGGAACTATGACTACACCTTC
TRBJ1-4	TRBV12-3/TRBV12-4	many	.	CASSVRGEKLFF	TGTGCCAGCAGTGTCCGGGGAGAAAAACTGTTTTTT
TRBJ2-5	TRBV3-1	many	.	CASSQDLPGSGETQYF	TGTGCCAGCAGCCAAGATTTACCAGGGAGCGGGGAGACCCAGTACTTC
TRBJ2-5	TRBV6-2/TRBV6-3	.	.	CASREGILETQYF	TGTGCCAGCAGGGAGGGGATCCTGGAGACCCAGTACTTC
TRBJ2-3	TRBV30	few	.	CAWSSGPYTQYF	TGTGCCTGGAGTTCGGGACCCTATACGCAGTATTTT
TRBJ2-2	TRBV6-2/TRBV6-3	few	TRBD1	CASSYSRTGGTGELFF	TGTGCCAGCAGTTACTCGAGGACAGGGGGGACCGGGGAGCTGTTTTTT
TRBJ2-2	TRBV29-1	many	.	CSVHRAGELFF	TGCAGCGTCCACCGGGCCGGGGAGCTGTTTTTT
TRBJ1-2	TRBV5-6	many	.	CASSSLRYGAHLLYYGYTF	TGTGCCAGCAGCTCCCTCCGGTACGGGGCTCACCTGTTATACTATGGCTACACCTTC
TRBJ2-7	TRBV20-1	.	.	CSARDTSYEQYF	TGCAGTGCTAGAGACACCTCCTACGAGCAGTACTTC
TRBJ2-3	TRBV3-1	few	.	CASRKVAGTDTQYF	TGTGCCAGCAGGAAGGTAGCGGGCACAGATACGCAGTATTTT
TRBJ2-2	TRBV20-1	.	TRBD2	CSARTSGGPNTGELFF	TGCAGTGCTAGGACTAGCGGGGGACCTAACACCGGGGAGCTGTTTTTT
TRBJ2-7	TRBV20-1	many	.	CSARPATETYEQYF	TGCAGTGCTAGACCGGCGACAGAGACCTACGAGCAGTACTTC
TRBJ2-7	TRBV27	few	.	CASRQAAHERYF	TGTGCCAGCAGACAGGCAGCACACGAGCGGTACTTC
TRBJ2-3	TRBV7-8	many	TRBD2	CASSPYPSGARGTQYF	TGTGCCAGCAGCCCGTATCCTAGCGGGGCGAGAGGTACGCAGTATTTT
TRBJ2-3	TRBV6-5	many	TRBD1	CASSYDRVTDTQYF	TGTGCCAGCAGTTACGACAGGGTCACAGATACGCAGTATTTT
TRBJ2-1	TRBV7-9	.	TRBD1	CASSLTGGEAQFF	TGTGCCAGCAGCTTGACAGGGGGAGAGGCCCAGTTCTTC
TRBJ2-7	TRBV4-2	.	TRBD2	CASSQDRTSGEQYF	TGTGCCAGCAGCCAAGATCGAACTAGCGGCGAGCAGTACTTC
TRBJ2-5	TRBV21-1	many	.	CASSGGQGNQYF	TGTGCCAGCAGCGGGGGACAGGGCAATCAGTACTTC
TRBJ1-2	TRBV2	.	.	CASRPVPGSPSGYTF	TGTGCCAGCAGGCCGGTCCCCGGGAGCCCAAGCGGCTACACCTTC
TRBJ1-2	TRBV7-2	many	.	CASSLSQAGYTF	TGTGCCAGCAGCTTATCGCAGGCGGGCTACACCTTC
TRBJ1-1	TRBV7-3	few	.	CASSLTGRGGGTEAFF	TGTGCCAGCAGCTTAACCGGACGAGGGGGAGGAACTGAAGCTTTCTTT
TRBJ2-3	TRBV20-1	many	.	CSAEGTSTDTQYF	TGCAGTGCCGAAGGGACTAGCACAGATACGCAGTATTTT
TRBJ1-2	TRBV7-2	many	TRBD1	CASSQGQTNYGYTF	TGTGCCAGCAGCCAGGGACAGACTAACTATGGCTACACCTTC
TRBJ2-7	TRBV7-3	.	.	CASSLEGAMNYEQYF	TGTGCCAGCAGCTTAGAAGGGGCCATGAATTACGAGCAGTACTTC
TRBJ2-5	TRBV20-1	few	.	CSASPPSLGISNEQYF	TGCAGTGCTAGCCCTCCCTCCCTAGGCATCTCCAATGAGCAGTACTTC
TRBJ2-1	TRBV24-1	many	TRBD2	CATSPQFSGASGNEQFF	TGTGCCACCAGCCCCCAATTTAGCGGGGCCTCGGGAAATGAGCAGTTCTTC
TRBJ1-1	TRBV30	few	TRBD1	CAWSVRQGMNTEAFF	TGTGCCTGGAGTGTACGACAGGGGATGAACACTGAAGCTTTCTTT
TRBJ1-4	TRBV2	.	TRBD1	CASSRTGATEKRFF	TGTGCCAGCAGTCGGACAGGGGCCACAGAAAAACGGTTTTTT
TRBJ1-4	TRBV2	few	.	CASKQTRGEKLFF	TGTGCCAGCAAACAAACCAGGGGTGAAAAACTGTTTTTT
TRBJ1-6	TRBV7-9	few	.	CASAPRNSPLHF	TGTGCCAGCGCCCCCAGAAATTCACCCCTCCACTTT
TRBJ2-1	TRBV3-1	.	.	CASSQARGHYGQFF	TGTGCCAGCAGCCAAGCTAGGGGTCACTACGGGCAGTTCTTC
TRBJ2-2	TRBV2	.	TRBD1	CASKPRTGDTGELFF	TGTGCCAGCAAACCCCGGACAGGGGACACCGGGGAGCTGTTTTTT